The next 24 T cell receptor beta chains were all read from a single sample in a study of cytomegalovirus exposure and HLA in healthy donors. Researchers ran the PCR with 60 Vbeta and 13 Jbeta primers. Clones were read by immunoSEQ multiplex PCR, and TCRdb kept only the in-frame ones, dropping some. This sample yields about 170,000 clones, of which over 75% are seen a single time; approximately 2.4% belongs to the top ten. The sequenced sample consisted of PBMCs. These receptors were taken from a male donor in good health and CMV-seronegative.

This sequence joins TRBV30 and TRBJ1-2, with D tentatively TRBD1 (6 bases). The V end was cut by 3 bases, the J end by 5 bases, with 10 bases between. In germline, CDR1 is GTSNPN, CDR2 SVGIG (reference sequence). The CDR3 is 12 residues long. Here the CDR3 DNA reads TGTGCCTGGAGCCGAGGACAGTATGGCTACACCTTC. This translates into CAWSRGQYGYTF. Using reference TRBV30 and TRBJ1-2 for the parts outside the CDR3, the full variable domain is SQTIHQWPATLVQPVGSPLSLECTVEGTSNPNLYWYRQAAGRGLQLLFYSVGIGQISSEVPQNLSASRPQDRQFILSSKKLLLSDSGFYLCAWSRGQYGYTFGSGTRLTVV.

V and J are TRBV29-1 and TRBJ2-2; 8 bases are shared with TRBD1. The CDR3 is 14 amino acids. Looked up from germline, CDR1 is SQVTM and CDR2 is ANQGSEA. Trimming took 8 bases from V and 2 from J; bases not matched to a gene: 7. The CDR3 region is CSTTGEINTGELFF. The CDR3 coding sequence is TGCAGCACGACAGGGGAGATTAACACCGGGGAGCTGTTTTTT.

J is TRBJ1-1 and V is TRBV19; D is perhaps TRBD1 (6 bases). Germline values: CDR1 LNHDA, CDR2 SQIVND (reference sequence). Trimming removed 3 bases at V and 7 bases at J, with 15 bases between. The CDR3 has 14 residues. The CDR3 loop reads CASSIPGASYEAFF. CDR3 bases: TGTGCCAGTAGTATTCCAGGGGCGAGCTATGAAGCTTTCTTT. Full variable domain (missing parts from reference TRBV19 and TRBJ1-1): DGGITQSPKYLFRKEGQNVTLSCEQNLNHDAMYWYRQDPGQGLRLIYYSQIVNDFQKGDIAEGYSVSREKKESFPLTVTSAQKNPTAFYLCASSIPGASYEAFFGQGTRLTVV.

This chain joins TRBV4-1 and TRBJ1-5, with 7 bases matching TRBD1. CDR3 length equals 16 residues. Germline CDR1 MGHRA, CDR2 YSYEKL. V was clipped by 6 bases and J by 5 bases; unmatched bases: 13. CDR3 amino acids: CASRKDLTGLYQPQHF. The CDR3 coding sequence is TGCGCCAGCAGGAAAGACTTGACAGGGCTTTATCAGCCCCAGCATTTT.

The chain combines TRBV6-1 with TRBJ2-6; D is uncertain. From germline, CDR1 is MNHNS and CDR2 SASEGT. The CDR3 contains 17 residues. The V and J ends lost 1 base and 4 bases respectively, with 14 bases between them. The CDR3 loop reads CASSEEFEAAGANVLTF. As DNA, the CDR3 is TGTGCCAGCAGTGAAGAGTTCGAGGCCGCCGGGGCCAACGTCCTGACTTTC.

V is TRBV4-1 and J is TRBJ2-5; tentatively, D is TRBD2 (5 bases). The DNA end favors TRBJ2-7, so the J call may be wrong. Germline V gene sequence: CDR1 MGHRA, CDR2 YSYEKL. CDR3 length equals 14 residues. CDR3 sequence (DNA): TGCGCCAGCAGCCAAGATGGGGAGTCCTACGAGCAGTACTTC. Translation: CASSQDGESYEQYF.

The chain is built from TRBV6-1 and TRBJ1-2; weak D call: TRBD1 (6 bases). The CDR3 spans 13 residues. Per germline, CDR1 MNHNS and CDR2 SASEGT. V shed 6 bases and J shed 2 bases, with 10 bases lying between them. The CDR3 spells CASRRGGNYGYTF. Written as DNA, the CDR3 is TGTGCCAGCAGGAGGGGGGGGAACTATGGCTACACCTTC.

The rearrangement uses TRBV4-2 and TRBJ2-2; no definite D call. The CDR3 totals 15 residues. Germline V gene lookup returns CDR1 LGHNA and CDR2 YNFKEQ. V was shortened by 7 bases and J by 1 base, with 13 bases between the two germline ends. CDR3 residues: CASKAQTLNTGELFF. CDR3 DNA: TGTGCCAGCAAAGCACAGACCCTGAACACCGGGGAGCTGTTTTTT.

The chain carries TRBV9 and TRBJ2-1, with 7 bases lining up with TRBD1. With 4 bases clipped from V and 10 bases from J, the junction kept 8 bases outside the gene matches. Looked up from germline, CDR1 is SGDLS and CDR2 is YYNGEE. This CDR3 comprises 13 residues. CDR3 residues: CASSPRDSSEQFF. The DNA for the CDR3 is TGTGCCAGCAGCCCTCGGGACAGCAGCGAGCAGTTCTTC. Full variable domain (remainder filled in from reference TRBV9 and TRBJ2-1): DSGVTQTPKHLITATGQRVTLRCSPRSGDLSVYWYQQSLDQGLQFLIQYYNGEERAKGNILERFSAQQFPDLHSELNLSSLELGDSALYFCASSPRDSSEQFFGPGTRLTVL.

This chain links TRBV6-1 with TRBJ1-3, with D perhaps matching TRBD1 (5 bases). Trimming stripped 5 bases from V and 1 base from J, with 12 bases between. The CDR3 is 15 amino acids. The V gene's germline CDR1 is MNHNS and CDR2 SASEGT. CDR3 bases: TGTGCCAGCAGTCCCCAAGACAGATCTGGAAACACCATATATTTT. Its protein is CASSPQDRSGNTIYF.

V is TRBV6-1 and J is TRBJ1-5, with D unclear. There are 14 residues in the CDR3. The germline V gene has CDR1 MNHNS and CDR2 SASEGT. Trimming stripped 8 bases from V and 0 bases from J, with 11 bases between. The CDR3, as DNA: TGTGCCAGCGAGGGTAGGGCTAGCAATCAGCCCCAGCATTTT. Protein: CASEGRASNQPQHF.

For the CDR3, the DNA is TGTGCCAGCAGCCTCTGGACAGGGGATACCGGGGAGCTGTTTTTT. Translated, it gives CASSLWTGDTGELFF. This chain links TRBV7-9 with TRBJ2-2, with TRBD1 identical over 9 bases. Per the germline V gene, CDR1 is SEHNR and CDR2 is FQNEAQ (reference sequence). CDR3 length equals 15 residues. After removal of 5 bases from V and 5 bases from J, the junction contained 6 bases not matched to a gene.

The rearrangement joins TRBV6-5 to TRBJ1-6, with 10 positions matching TRBD1. The V and J ends lost 6 bases and 10 bases, in that order; junction bases with no gene match: 6. The CDR3 totals 14 residues. Germline loops: CDR1 MNHEY, CDR2 SVGAGI. The CDR3 DNA sequence: TGTGCCAGCAGCCGGGACAGGGGCGAGTCACCCCTCCACTTT. Protein product: CASSRDRGESPLHF.

The chain couples TRBV30 to TRBJ2-1, with 9 bases aligning to TRBD1. Trimming cost V 4 bases and J 6 bases; bases outside gene matches: 10. From germline, CDR1 is GTSNPN and CDR2 SVGIG (reference sequence). This CDR3 has 15 residues. The CDR3 loop is CAWTSSGDRANEQFF. Here the CDR3 DNA reads TGTGCCTGGACCTCATCGGGGGACAGGGCCAATGAGCAGTTCTTC.

The rearrangement joins TRBV19 to TRBJ1-2, with TRBD1 matching over 9 bases. The CDR3 is 14 amino acids. V lost 5 bases to trimming and J lost 3 bases; unmatched junction nucleotides: 4. CDR1 LNHDA and CDR2 SQIVND come from the germline V gene (reference sequence). CDR3 protein: CASSVTGGDYGYTF. As DNA, the CDR3 is TGTGCCAGTAGTGTGACAGGGGGGGACTATGGCTACACCTTC.

The rearrangement uses TRBV2 and TRBJ2-7; 9 positions match TRBD1. Trimming at V came to 9 bases and at J to 4 bases, leaving 7 bases not matched to a gene. Looked up from germline, CDR1 is SNHLY and CDR2 is FYNNEI. The CDR3 spans 13 residues. CDR3 DNA: TGTGCCAGTGGGCCGGGACAGGGTTACGAGCAGTACTTC. It is translated as CASGPGQGYEQYF.

This clone is a singleton in its sample. This CDR3 reads CASSPWGGNSPLHF. The CDR3 DNA sequence: TGTGCCAGCAGCCCATGGGGGGGTAATTCACCCCTCCACTTT. This chain connects TRBV6-5 to TRBJ1-6; TRBD1 might be the D (5 bases). CDR1 is MNHEY, CDR2 SVGAGI, per germline. The V and J ends lost 6 bases and 6 bases respectively, with 12 bases between them. The CDR3 has 14 residues.

The chain recombines TRBV2 with TRBJ2-3, with D possibly matching TRBD2 (6 bases). This CDR3 has 14 amino acids. Trimming took off 9 bases at V and 2 bases at J, with 15 bases between the two ends. Per the germline V gene, CDR1 is SNHLY and CDR2 is FYNNEI. As DNA, the CDR3 is TGTGCCAGGGCGGGGTTAGCGGCCACAGATACGCAGTATTTT. It encodes CARAGLAATDTQYF.

The chain combines TRBV7-9 with TRBJ2-7; D gene uncertain. CDR1 is SEHNR and CDR2 is FQNEAQ in the germline V gene (reference sequence). This CDR3 is built from 12 residues. V was cut by 0 bases and J by 3 bases, with 3 bases left in between. CDR3 nucleotide sequence: TGTGCCAGCAGCTTAGCCCGCTACGAGCAGTACTTC. It specifies CASSLARYEQYF.

Only one count was recorded for this clone. The chain joins TRBV7-9 to TRBJ2-2; D ambiguous. The CDR3 loop spans 12 amino acids. Germline V lookup: CDR1 SEHNR, CDR2 FQNEAQ (reference sequence). Trimming took 3 bases from V and 3 from J, leaving 2 bases between them. The DNA of the CDR3 is TGTGCCAGCAGCTTCGACACCGGGGAGCTGTTTTTT. It translates to CASSFDTGELFF.

This clone has just a few counts. The V and J genes are TRBV5-4 and TRBJ1-6, with 7 bases that match TRBD1. CDR3 length equals 14 residues. Germline V lookup: CDR1 SGHNT, CDR2 YYREEE (reference sequence). V lost 4 bases to trimming and J lost 14 bases; unmatched junction nucleotides: 12. CDR3 protein: CASSPGTVGPALHF. The CDR3 DNA reads as TGTGCCAGCAGCCCCGGGACAGTCGGCCCAGCCCTCCACTTT.

V and J are TRBV27 and TRBJ2-7; the D gene is possibly TRBD2 (5 bases). Deletions cut 6 bases from V and 3 bases from J, with 18 bases between. Looked up from germline, CDR1 is MNHEY and CDR2 is SMNVEV (reference sequence). This CDR3 is built from 15 residues. The CDR3 loop is CASSLSQLGYYEQYF. CDR3 sequence (DNA): TGTGCCAGCAGCCTCAGCCAACTAGGGTACTACGAGCAGTACTTC.

The chain combines TRBV11-2 with TRBJ1-2; D remains ambiguous. Germline V CDR1 and CDR2: SGHAT, FQNNGV. Between the trimmed V and J ends, which lost 1 base and 3 bases, there was a span of 9 bases. The CDR3 consists of 14 residues. CDR3 region: CASSLVGRDYGYTF. In DNA, the CDR3 is TGTGCCAGCAGCTTAGTGGGCCGAGACTATGGCTACACCTTC.

As to this clone: A junction end diverges from the germline sequence, so it may reflect a read error. V gene TRBV7-9 combines with J gene TRBJ2-5; 8 bases align to TRBD2. The CDR3 length is 14 residues. The V gene's germline CDR1 is SEHNR and CDR2 FQNEAQ (reference sequence). CDR3 in DNA: TGTGCCAGCAGCACGACTCTTAGCGGGGAGATCCAGTACTTC. Translated: CASSTTLSGEIQYF.